The table lists the clone carrying this T cell receptor beta chain with a few counts. Its antigen is undetermined. TCRdb re-derived calls from the reads in MiXCR, one entry per CDR3 protein. The sample shows about 770,000 distinct CDR3 sequences, about 27% of them seen only once. The V gene end was trimmed by 4 bases and the J gene end by 5 bases; junction bases not matched to a gene: 17. The CDR3 contains 18 residues. Germline loops: CDR1 SNHLY, CDR2 FYNNEI. This sample is drawn from a study of T cell repertoires in cytomegalovirus infection. The sample was cultured CD8+ T cells from PBMCs, taken from culture after CMV antigen stimulation. The clonotype originates from a human donor in good health (CMV status not recorded). Some clones in this sample may be carry-over from other donors' samples. This sequence joins TRBV2 and TRBJ2-5; 9 nucleotides line up with TRBD2. The CDR3 sequence is CASSAGILAGGPKETQYF. The CDR3 nucleotides read TGTGCCAGCAGTGCCGGGATCTTGGCGGGGGGGCCGAAGGAGACCCAGTACTTC.